This is a list of T cell receptor beta chains from one sample in a study of T cells in Graves' hyperthyroidism and ophthalmopathy. TCRdb analysed the multiplex PCR reads with MiXCR anew, one entry per CDR3 protein. Among approximately 330,000 distinct CDR3 sequences listed, around a sixth were seen once. The sequencing input was blood. These receptors all come from a woman in her forties or fifties with Graves' hyperthyroidism. Both conserved end residues are part of each CDR3. Each record gives: J gene, clone size, D gene, V gene, CDR3 protein, CDR3 DNA. The D gene is left open where the match is weak. Size is stated for part of the rows, as once, few or many counts, or as a class when the clone is expanded.

j_gene: TRBJ1-1; abundance: many; d_gene: NA; v_gene: TRBV3-1; CDR3aa: CASSPDGGTTEAFF; CDR3nt: TGTGCCAGCAGCCCCGATGGGGGTACTACTGAAGCTTTCTTT
j_gene: TRBJ1-4; abundance: many; d_gene: NA; v_gene: TRBV6-1; CDR3aa: CASSEARFGTNIRAEKLFF; CDR3nt: TGTGCCAGCAGTGAAGCCAGATTCGGAACGAATATTCGGGCTGAAAAACTGTTTTTT
j_gene: TRBJ2-5; abundance: few; d_gene: TRBD2; v_gene: TRBV5-6; CDR3aa: CASSPAGPKRGTQYF; CDR3nt: TGTGCCAGTAGTCCAGCCGGGCCCAAGCGGGGGACCCAGTACTTC
j_gene: TRBJ2-5; abundance: NA; d_gene: TRBD1; v_gene: TRBV6-2/TRBV6-3; CDR3aa: CASSYSGTGWGETQYF; CDR3nt: TGTGCCAGCAGTTACTCCGGGACAGGGTGGGGAGAGACCCAGTACTTC
j_gene: TRBJ1-2; abundance: few; d_gene: TRBD1; v_gene: TRBV6-1; CDR3aa: CASSLYRGGYGYTF; CDR3nt: TGTGCCAGCAGTCTCTACAGGGGTGGCTATGGCTACACCTTC
j_gene: TRBJ1-4; abundance: NA; d_gene: NA; v_gene: TRBV25-1; CDR3aa: CASSPSGAGGWEKLFF; CDR3nt: TGTGCCAGCAGTCCCTCAGGGGCGGGTGGTTGGGAGAAACTGTTTTTT
j_gene: TRBJ1-5; abundance: NA; d_gene: NA; v_gene: TRBV6-1; CDR3aa: CASASRSNQPQHF; CDR3nt: TGTGCCAGCGCGTCTAGGAGCAATCAGCCCCAGCATTTT
j_gene: TRBJ2-7; abundance: many; d_gene: TRBD2; v_gene: TRBV27; CDR3aa: CASSLIRLAGEEQYF; CDR3nt: TGTGCCAGCAGTTTAATCCGGCTAGCGGGAGAAGAGCAGTACTTC
j_gene: TRBJ2-1; abundance: many; d_gene: NA; v_gene: TRBV3-1; CDR3aa: CASSQAPGDYNEQFF; CDR3nt: TGTGCCAGCAGCCAAGCTCCTGGAGACTACAATGAGCAGTTCTTC
j_gene: TRBJ2-5; abundance: few; d_gene: NA; v_gene: TRBV2; CDR3aa: CASSPLSDQETQYF; CDR3nt: TGTGCCAGCAGCCCCCTTAGCGACCAAGAGACCCAGTACTTC
j_gene: TRBJ2-5; abundance: few; d_gene: NA; v_gene: TRBV6-1; CDR3aa: CASTYSWRDQETQYF; CDR3nt: TGTGCCAGCACCTACTCCTGGAGGGACCAAGAGACCCAGTACTTC
j_gene: TRBJ1-2; abundance: many; d_gene: NA; v_gene: TRBV12-3/TRBV12-4; CDR3aa: CASSFLGHPGGYTF; CDR3nt: TGTGCCAGCAGTTTTCTGGGGCATCCGGGGGGCTACACCTTC
j_gene: TRBJ1-2; abundance: many; d_gene: NA; v_gene: TRBV6-5; CDR3aa: CASIYQGGYGYTF; CDR3nt: TGTGCCAGCATCTATCAGGGAGGGTATGGCTACACCTTC
j_gene: TRBJ2-5; abundance: NA; d_gene: NA; v_gene: TRBV5-6; CDR3aa: CASSLDGGLETQYF; CDR3nt: TGTGCCAGCAGCTTGGATGGGGGCTTAGAGACCCAGTACTTC
j_gene: TRBJ1-1; abundance: many; d_gene: NA; v_gene: TRBV20-1; CDR3aa: CSSVTHPLDTEAFF; CDR3nt: TGCAGTAGTGTCACACACCCTTTGGACACTGAAGCTTTCTTT
j_gene: TRBJ2-1; abundance: NA; d_gene: TRBD1; v_gene: TRBV19; CDR3aa: CASSADRDYSYNEQFF; CDR3nt: TGTGCCAGTAGTGCGGACAGGGATTACTCCTACAATGAGCAGTTCTTC
j_gene: TRBJ2-1; abundance: few; d_gene: TRBD2; v_gene: TRBV19; CDR3aa: CASTRTSGSSYNEQFF; CDR3nt: TGTGCCAGTACTCGGACTAGCGGGTCCTCCTACAATGAGCAGTTCTTC
j_gene: TRBJ1-5; abundance: NA; d_gene: TRBD1; v_gene: TRBV10-3; CDR3aa: CAISDGGTGDQPQHF; CDR3nt: TGTGCCATCAGTGATGGGGGGACAGGGGATCAGCCCCAGCATTTT
j_gene: TRBJ2-1; abundance: NA; d_gene: TRBD2; v_gene: TRBV5-1; CDR3aa: CASSLTSGGEQFF; CDR3nt: TGCGCCAGCAGCCTGACTAGCGGGGGGGAGCAGTTCTTC
j_gene: TRBJ2-7; abundance: many; d_gene: NA; v_gene: TRBV3-1; CDR3aa: CASSETRSEQYF; CDR3nt: TGTGCCAGCAGCGAGACTAGAAGCGAGCAGTACTTC
j_gene: TRBJ2-3; abundance: NA; d_gene: NA; v_gene: TRBV27; CDR3aa: CASRTGTVTTDTQYF; CDR3nt: TGTGCCAGCAGGACCGGGACTGTCACCACAGATACGCAGTATTTT
j_gene: TRBJ2-1; abundance: many; d_gene: NA; v_gene: TRBV6-1; CDR3aa: CASSGGHRSYNEQFF; CDR3nt: TGTGCCAGCAGTGGGGGACACCGCTCCTACAATGAGCAGTTCTTC
j_gene: TRBJ1-2; abundance: few; d_gene: TRBD1; v_gene: TRBV4-2; CDR3aa: CASSHEDRGYGYTF; CDR3nt: TGTGCCAGCAGCCATGAGGACAGGGGCTATGGCTACACCTTC
j_gene: TRBJ2-1; abundance: NA; d_gene: TRBD2; v_gene: TRBV6-1; CDR3aa: CASLKVTSGRLAEQFF; CDR3nt: TGTGCCAGCCTCAAGGTGACTAGCGGGAGGCTCGCTGAGCAGTTCTTC
j_gene: TRBJ1-1; abundance: few; d_gene: NA; v_gene: TRBV19; CDR3aa: CASSIPDLNTEAFF; CDR3nt: TGTGCCAGTAGTATCCCAGACTTGAACACTGAAGCTTTCTTT